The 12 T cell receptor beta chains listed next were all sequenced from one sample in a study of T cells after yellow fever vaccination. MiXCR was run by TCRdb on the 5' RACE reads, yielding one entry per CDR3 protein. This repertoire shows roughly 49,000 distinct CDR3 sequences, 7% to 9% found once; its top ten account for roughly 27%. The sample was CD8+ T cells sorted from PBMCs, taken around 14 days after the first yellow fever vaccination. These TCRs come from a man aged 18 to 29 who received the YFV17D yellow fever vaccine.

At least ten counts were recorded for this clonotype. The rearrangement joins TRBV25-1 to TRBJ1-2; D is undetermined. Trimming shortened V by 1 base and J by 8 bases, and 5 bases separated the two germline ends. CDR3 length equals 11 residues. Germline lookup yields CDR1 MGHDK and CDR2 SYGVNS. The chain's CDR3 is CASSESGGYTF. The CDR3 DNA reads TGTGCCAGCAGTGAATCTGGGGGCTACACCTTC.

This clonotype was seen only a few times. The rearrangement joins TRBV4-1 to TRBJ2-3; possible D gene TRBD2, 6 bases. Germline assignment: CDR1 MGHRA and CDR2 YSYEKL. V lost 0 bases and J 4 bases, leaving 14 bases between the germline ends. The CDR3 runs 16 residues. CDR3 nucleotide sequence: TGCGCCAGCAGCCAAGACGCGGGCCTAGCGTCAGATACGCAGTATTTT. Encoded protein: CASSQDAGLASDTQYF.

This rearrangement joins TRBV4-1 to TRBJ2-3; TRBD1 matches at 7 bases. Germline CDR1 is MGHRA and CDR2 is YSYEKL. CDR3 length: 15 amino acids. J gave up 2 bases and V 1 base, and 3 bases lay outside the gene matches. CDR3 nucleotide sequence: TGCGCCAGCAGCCAAGGACAGGGAGCCACAGATACGCAGTATTTT. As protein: CASSQGQGATDTQYF.

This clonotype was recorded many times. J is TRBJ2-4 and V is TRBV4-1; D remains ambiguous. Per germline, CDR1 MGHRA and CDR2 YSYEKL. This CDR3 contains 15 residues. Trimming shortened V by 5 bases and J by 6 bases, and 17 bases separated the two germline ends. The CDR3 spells CASSKSQMVANIQYF. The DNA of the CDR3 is TGCGCCAGCAGCAAAAGTCAAATGGTCGCAAACATTCAGTACTTC.

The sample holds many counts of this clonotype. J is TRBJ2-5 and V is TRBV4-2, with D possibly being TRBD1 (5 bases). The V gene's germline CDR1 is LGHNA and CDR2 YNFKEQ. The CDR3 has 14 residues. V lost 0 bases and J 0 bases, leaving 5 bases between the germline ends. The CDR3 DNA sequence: TGTGCCAGCAGCCAAGAGACAGACCAAGAGACCCAGTACTTC. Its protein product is CASSQETDQETQYF.

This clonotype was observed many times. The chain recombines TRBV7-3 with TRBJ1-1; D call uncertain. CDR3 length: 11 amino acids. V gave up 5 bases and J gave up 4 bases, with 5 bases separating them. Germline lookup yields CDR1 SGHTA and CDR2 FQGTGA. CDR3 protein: CASSAGTEAFF. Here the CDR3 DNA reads TGTGCCAGCAGCGCGGGCACTGAAGCTTTCTTT.

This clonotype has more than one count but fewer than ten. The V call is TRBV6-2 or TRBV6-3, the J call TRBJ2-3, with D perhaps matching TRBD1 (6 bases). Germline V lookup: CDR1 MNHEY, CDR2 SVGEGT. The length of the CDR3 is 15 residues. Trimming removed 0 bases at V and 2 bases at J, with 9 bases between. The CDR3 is CASSYSDRVTDTQYF. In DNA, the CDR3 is TGTGCCAGCAGTTACTCGGACAGAGTCACAGATACGCAGTATTTT.

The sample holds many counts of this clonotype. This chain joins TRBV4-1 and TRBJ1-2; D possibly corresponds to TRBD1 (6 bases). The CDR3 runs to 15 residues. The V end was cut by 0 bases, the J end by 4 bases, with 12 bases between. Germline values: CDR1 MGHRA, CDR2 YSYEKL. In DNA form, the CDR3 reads TGCGCCAGCAGCCAAGATCAGGAGGGGGTCTATGGCTACACCTTC. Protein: CASSQDQEGVYGYTF.

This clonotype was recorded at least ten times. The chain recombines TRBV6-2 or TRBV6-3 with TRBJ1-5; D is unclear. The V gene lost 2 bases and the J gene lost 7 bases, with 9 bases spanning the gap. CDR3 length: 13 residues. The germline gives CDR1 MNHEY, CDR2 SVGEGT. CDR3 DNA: TGTGCCAGCAGTTACGCCCAGAGCCAGCCCCAGCATTTT. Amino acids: CASSYAQSQPQHF.

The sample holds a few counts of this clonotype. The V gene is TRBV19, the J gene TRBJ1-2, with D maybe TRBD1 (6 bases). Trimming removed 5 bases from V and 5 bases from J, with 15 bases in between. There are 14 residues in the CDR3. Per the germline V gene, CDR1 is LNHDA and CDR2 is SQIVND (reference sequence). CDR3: CASSSRTDPYGYTF. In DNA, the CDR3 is TGTGCCAGTAGTTCACGGACAGATCCTTATGGCTACACCTTC.

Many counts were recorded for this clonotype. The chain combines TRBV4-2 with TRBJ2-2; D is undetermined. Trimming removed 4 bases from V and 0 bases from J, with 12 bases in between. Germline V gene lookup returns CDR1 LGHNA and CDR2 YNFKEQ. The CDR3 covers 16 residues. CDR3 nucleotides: TGTGCCAGCAGCCTTCGGACGTTGACGAACACCGGGGAGCTGTTTTTT. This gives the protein CASSLRTLTNTGELFF.

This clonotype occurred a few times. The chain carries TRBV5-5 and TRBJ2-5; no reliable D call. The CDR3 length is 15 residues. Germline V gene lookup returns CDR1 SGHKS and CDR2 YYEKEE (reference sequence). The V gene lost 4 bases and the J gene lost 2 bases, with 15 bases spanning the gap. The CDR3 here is CASSMPWGTQETQYF. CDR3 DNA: TGTGCCAGCAGCATGCCTTGGGGTACGCAAGAGACCCAGTACTTC.